Presented here are 30 T cell receptor beta chains from one specimen sequenced in a study of yellow fever vaccine responses in identical twins. MiXCR was run by TCRdb on the RT-PCR reads, yielding one entry per CDR3 protein. The sample records around 5,800 distinct CDR3 sequences, over 60% being singletons. This sample comprised T cells from blood (PBMCs), unsorted or a sorted subset (not recorded which), obtained before or after yellow fever vaccination (not recorded which). The receptors were gathered from a woman between 18 and 30 years old who received the yellow fever vaccine.

The sample holds a few counts of this clonotype. V usage is TRBV29-1 and J usage is TRBJ2-1; D unclear. This CDR3 region has 10 residues. The V gene's germline CDR1 is SQVTM and CDR2 ANQGSEA. V was pared by 7 bases and J by 1 base, with 2 bases between. Written as DNA, the CDR3 is TGCAGCGCTTCCTACAATGAGCAGTTCTTC. This gives the protein CSASYNEQFF.

This clonotype was observed a handful of times. The rearrangement uses TRBV10-3 and TRBJ2-7, with no clear D. Germline CDR1 ENHRY, CDR2 SYGVKD. CDR3 length: 15 residues. Trimming left V 2 bases short and J 4 bases short, with 15 bases between. This CDR3 is CAISEEVEERYEQYF. CDR3 nucleotide sequence: TGTGCCATCAGTGAGGAGGTAGAAGAGAGGTACGAGCAGTACTTC.

This clonotype turned up a few times. The rearrangement uses TRBV18 and TRBJ1-6; D unresolved. The germline V gene encodes CDR1 KGHSH and CDR2 LQKENI. V lost 1 base, J lost 5 bases, and 3 bases lay in between. CDR3 size: 13 residues. CDR3 loop: CASSPRDNSPLHF. As DNA, the CDR3 is TGTGCCAGCTCACCACGTGATAATTCACCCCTCCACTTT.

The chain joins TRBV2 to TRBJ2-7, with D possibly matching TRBD1 (6 bases). CDR3 length equals 15 residues. CDR1 is SNHLY, CDR2 FYNNEI, per germline. Trimming shortened V by 5 bases and J by 2 bases, and 16 bases separated the two germline ends. The CDR3 sequence is CASSKGTGQTYEQYF. The CDR3, as DNA: TGTGCCAGCAGTAAGGGCACAGGGCAAACCTACGAGCAGTACTTC.

The V and J genes are TRBV5-1 and TRBJ1-3; D may be TRBD1 (5 bases). This CDR3 is built from 15 residues. V gave up 3 bases and J gave up 0 bases, with 10 bases separating them. CDR1 and CDR2 from the germline V gene are SGHRS and YFSETQ. CDR3 nucleotides: TGCGCCAGCAGCTCTACAGGTTACTCTGGAAACACCATATATTTT. As protein: CASSSTGYSGNTIYF.

Comment on this clonotype: One end of the junction varies from germline; a read error may be responsible. V is TRBV20-1 and J is TRBJ2-5; 13 positions agree with TRBD2. The V gene's germline CDR1 is DFQATT and CDR2 SNEGSKA (reference sequence). The CDR3 runs to 15 residues. CDR3: CGAGLAGVFQETQYF. CDR3 DNA sequence: TGCGGTGCTGGACTAGCGGGAGTTTTCCAAGAGACCCAGTACTTC.

This clonotype has a single count. Its ends do not fully match the called genes, so a read error is possible. This chain joins TRBV7-6 and TRBJ2-1, with TRBD2 identical over 9 bases. From germline, CDR1 is SGHVS and CDR2 FNYEAQ. The CDR3 extends over 16 amino acids. In DNA, the CDR3 is TGTGCCAGCATCTTAGGTCCTGGGACTAGCCCCAATGAGCAGTTCTTC. Translation gives CASILGPGTSPNEQFF.

The chain uses TRBV11-1 and TRBJ1-2, with D perhaps matching TRBD1 (6 bases). V was cut by 5 bases and J by 10 bases, with 20 bases left in between. Per the germline V gene, CDR1 is SGHAT and CDR2 is FQDESV (reference sequence). The CDR3 totals 14 residues. This chain's CDR3 is CASSPRTALGDYTF. In DNA, the CDR3 is TGTGCCAGCAGCCCCCGGACAGCCCTGGGGGACTACACCTTC.

The rearrangement uses TRBV29-1 and TRBJ1-1; D unresolved. This CDR3 is built from 10 residues. Trimming pared 5 bases from V and 1 base from J, leaving 2 bases between. Germline V CDR1 and CDR2: SQVTM, ANQGSEA. DNA of the CDR3: TGCAGCGTTAAGAACACTGAAGCTTTCTTT. Its protein product is CSVKNTEAFF.

This clonotype was found a few times. The CDR3 sequence is CASSLDVTGAFGQYF. In DNA form, the CDR3 reads TGCGCCAGCAGCTTGGATGTGACAGGGGCATTCGGCCAGTACTTC. This chain connects TRBV5-1 to TRBJ2-7; 8 bases map to TRBD1. Germline CDR1 and CDR2: SGHRS and YFSETQ. CDR3 length: 15 amino acids. Germline trimming cut 0 bases from V and 10 bases from J; bases unmatched to any gene: 12.

This clonotype was observed a single time. The V call is TRBV11-3, the J call TRBJ1-5, with a tentative D call TRBD1 (5 bases). In germline, CDR1 is SGHNT, CDR2 YENEEA. This CDR3 is built from 15 residues. V was pared by 5 bases and J by 4 bases, with 15 bases between. Here the CDR3 reads CASSPLGGGNQPQHF. Written as DNA, the CDR3 is TGTGCCAGCAGCCCCCTTGGGGGGGGAAATCAGCCCCAGCATTTT.

Comments on this clonotype: One end of the junction is discordant with germline, which a read error may explain. This chain joins TRBV24-1 and TRBJ1-2; 10 nucleotides match TRBD1. Germline V lookup: CDR1 KGHDR, CDR2 SFDVKD. The CDR3 covers 14 residues. The CDR3 sequence is CATSEAGTGALWAF. The DNA for the CDR3 is TGTGCCACCAGTGAGGCCGGGACAGGGGCCCTTTGGGCCTTC.

This chain joins TRBV13 and TRBJ2-7; D gene ambiguous. V was clipped by 8 bases and J by 0 bases, with 2 bases between them. CDR3 size: 10 residues. Germline V gene data show CDR1 as PRHDT and CDR2 as FYEKMQ (reference sequence). Written as DNA, the CDR3 is TGTGCCAGCGGCTCCTACGAGCAGTACTTC. Translated: CASGSYEQYF. The variable domain in full, with the rest retrieved from reference TRBV13 and TRBJ2-7, is AAGVIQSPRHLIKEKRETATLKCYPIPRHDTVYWYQQGPGQDPQFLISFYEKMQSDKGSIPDRFSAQQFSDYHSELNMSSLELGDSALYFCASGSYEQYFGPGTRLTVT.

This clonotype was counted a few times. One end of the junction does not line up with germline, which may come from a read error. Here the CDR3 DNA reads TGTGCCAGCAGTGTCGTGGGCCGTGGCGTGGATCACCCCCAGCATTTT. This encodes CASSVVGRGVDHPQHF. The chain carries TRBV2 and TRBJ1-5; unclear D gene. Germline CDR1 reads SNHLY; CDR2 reads FYNNEI. The length of the CDR3 is 16 residues. Combining the CDR3 with reference TRBV2 and TRBJ1-5 gives the whole variable domain EPEVTQTPSHQVTQMGQEVILRCVPISNHLYFYWYRQILGQKVEFLVSFYNNEISEKSEIFDDQFSVERPDGSNFTLKIRSTKLEDSAMYFCASSVVGRGVDHPQHFGDGTRLSIL.

The J gene is TRBJ2-7, the V gene TRBV11-2, with D unclear. The V gene lost 1 base and the J gene lost 4 bases, with 8 bases spanning the gap. CDR1 is SGHAT, CDR2 FQNNGV, per germline. CDR3 length: 13 residues. CDR3 in amino acids: CASSLGPTYEQYF. DNA for the CDR3: TGTGCCAGCAGCTTAGGTCCTACGTACGAGCAGTACTTC. The variable domain in full, completed from reference TRBV11-2 and TRBJ2-7, reads EAGVAQSPRYKIIEKRQSVAFWCNPISGHATLYWYQQILGQGPKLLIQFQNNGVVDDSQLPKDRFSAERLKGVDSTLKIQPAKLEDSAVYLCASSLGPTYEQYFGPGTRLTVT.

This clonotype is a singleton in its sample. This chain connects TRBV20-1 to TRBJ1-1; D is unresolved. Germline V gene lookup returns CDR1 DFQATT and CDR2 SNEGSKA (reference sequence). The ends were cut back, 4 bases at V and 10 bases at J, with 13 bases in the middle. This CDR3 contains 11 residues. This CDR3 reads CSAKVEAGAFF. The DNA for the CDR3 is TGCAGTGCTAAAGTGGAGGCAGGAGCTTTCTTT.

This chain connects TRBV5-5 to TRBJ1-1; no definite D call. The V end was cut by 1 base, the J end by 1 base, with 8 bases between. CDR3 size: 14 residues. The germline V gene encodes CDR1 SGHKS and CDR2 YYEKEE (reference sequence). CDR3 in DNA: TGTGCCAGCAGCTTGTATGCAGCGAACACTGAAGCTTTCTTT. The encoded protein is CASSLYAANTEAFF.

This clonotype was recorded a few times. The chain uses TRBV11-1 and TRBJ1-6; 7 positions match TRBD1. The V segment lost 11 bases and the J segment 8 bases; nucleotides outside the gene matches: 12. Germline CDR1 is SGHAT and CDR2 is FQDESV (reference sequence). The CDR3 runs to 14 residues. This CDR3 reads CASRRTGEDSPLHF. CDR3 DNA sequence: TGTGCCTCAAGAAGAACAGGGGAGGATTCACCCCTCCACTTT.

This clonotype was counted a single time. V gene TRBV29-1 combines with J gene TRBJ2-7; 7 nucleotides align to TRBD2. V dropped 4 bases and J dropped 0; count of bases not matched to a gene: 6. From germline, CDR1 is SQVTM and CDR2 ANQGSEA. This CDR3 is built from 14 residues. As DNA, the CDR3 is TGCAGCGTTGTAGGGACTACGAGCTCCTACGAGCAGTACTTC. It is translated as CSVVGTTSSYEQYF.

The V call is TRBV29-1, the J call TRBJ1-2; possible D gene TRBD1, 5 bases. CDR3 size: 11 residues. V shed 3 bases and J shed 3 bases, with 5 bases lying between them. Germline lookup yields CDR1 SQVTM and CDR2 ANQGSEA. The CDR3 reads CSVDRDYGYTF. In DNA, the CDR3 is TGCAGCGTTGACAGGGACTATGGCTACACCTTC.

The V call is TRBV20-1, the J call TRBJ2-1; 11 bases map to TRBD2. Germline V gene sequence: CDR1 DFQATT, CDR2 SNEGSKA (reference sequence). There are 14 residues in the CDR3. With 5 bases clipped from V and 9 bases from J, the junction kept 9 bases outside the gene matches. CDR3 in amino acids: CSARLAGSSGEQFF. CDR3 coding DNA: TGCAGTGCTCGACTAGCGGGGAGCTCGGGTGAGCAGTTCTTC.

This clonotype was seen a handful of times. Here the CDR3 DNA reads TGTGCCAGCAGGATTCTTGGACAGGGGGGCAATGAGCAGTTCTTC. This encodes CASRILGQGGNEQFF. The chain combines TRBV7-2 with TRBJ2-1; TRBD1 aligns across 10 bases. V shed 6 bases, J shed 6 bases, and the junction held 8 bases outside the gene matches. The CDR3 runs to 15 residues. The germline gives CDR1 SGHTA, CDR2 FQGNSA. The full variable domain, rest sourced from reference TRBV7-2 and TRBJ2-1, is GAGVSQSPSNKVTEKGKDVELRCDPISGHTALYWYRQSLGQGLEFLIYFQGNSAPDKSGLPSDRFSAERTGGSVSTLTIQRTQQEDSAVYLCASRILGQGGNEQFFGPGTRLTVL.

V gene TRBV18 combines with J gene TRBJ2-1; maybe TRBD1 (6 bases). This CDR3 spans 15 amino acids. Germline loops: CDR1 KGHSH, CDR2 LQKENI. With 4 bases removed from V and 5 bases from J, the gap between germline ends came to 15 bases. CDR3 nucleotide sequence: TGTGCCAGCTCACTAAACAGGGTAGGGCACAATGAGCAGTTCTTC. This gives the protein CASSLNRVGHNEQFF.

V usage is TRBV20-1 and J usage is TRBJ2-5; D not certain. V lost 5 bases and J lost 6, with 10 bases in between. The CDR3 contains 11 residues. CDR1 and CDR2 (germline): DFQATT, SNEGSKA (reference sequence). The CDR3 nucleotides are TGCAGTGCTTCCGACACGCAGACCCAGTACTTC. Translating gives CSASDTQTQYF.

This chain uses TRBV20-1 with TRBJ2-3; no clear D gene. CDR3 length equals 13 residues. Trimming took off 1 base at V and 2 bases at J, with 7 bases between the two ends. The germline V gene has CDR1 DFQATT and CDR2 SNEGSKA (reference sequence). The CDR3, as DNA: TGCAGTGCTAGAGTAGGGTACACAGATACGCAGTATTTT. Translated, it gives CSARVGYTDTQYF.

This rearrangement joins TRBV24-1 to TRBJ2-7; no clear D. V was clipped by 5 bases and J by 6 bases, with 13 bases between them. This CDR3 has 13 amino acids. The germline gives CDR1 KGHDR, CDR2 SFDVKD. The CDR3 region is CATSGPIVSEQYF. DNA of the CDR3: TGTGCCACCAGTGGACCCATAGTCTCCGAGCAGTACTTC.

The V gene is TRBV29-1, the J gene TRBJ2-1; maybe TRBD1 (5 bases). Germline V CDR1 and CDR2: SQVTM, ANQGSEA. Trimming took off 3 bases at V and 5 bases at J, with 17 bases between the two ends. This CDR3 comprises 15 residues. The CDR3 bases are TGCAGCGTTGAGTCGGCAGGGTTTGAGGACAATGAGCAGTTCTTC. The encoded protein is CSVESAGFEDNEQFF.

V usage is TRBV18 and J usage is TRBJ1-1, with D perhaps TRBD1 (5 bases). Trimming removed 6 bases at V and 4 bases at J, with 15 bases between. The germline CDR1 and CDR2 sequences are KGHSH and LQKENI. The length of the CDR3 is 14 residues. The CDR3 DNA is TGTGCCAGCTCGCAAGATATAGGGGTCACTGAAGCTTTCTTT. It codes for CASSQDIGVTEAFF.

This rearrangement joins TRBV27 to TRBJ2-7; 8 bases map to TRBD2. Trimming removed 3 bases from V and 6 bases from J; junction bases left unmatched: 16. Per germline, CDR1 MNHEY and CDR2 SMNVEV (reference sequence). The CDR3 covers 17 residues. CDR3 protein: CASSLSAGARGFREQYF. In nucleotides, the CDR3 is TGTGCCAGCAGTTTGTCAGCGGGAGCAAGGGGTTTTCGCGAGCAGTACTTC.

The chain carries TRBV13 and TRBJ2-1; tentative D call: TRBD1 (5 bases). This CDR3 is 11 amino acids long. From germline, CDR1 is PRHDT and CDR2 FYEKMQ (reference sequence). V lost 7 bases, J lost 4 bases, and 5 bases lay in between. CDR3 amino acids: CASKGYNEQFF. Here the CDR3 DNA reads TGTGCCAGCAAGGGGTACAATGAGCAGTTCTTC.